This T cell receptor (beta chain) originates from a study of beta chain features in type 1 diabetes. Study-wide results and caveats: For type 1 diabetes patients, VDJ junctions showed fewer insertions and more deletions. Researchers reported that naive, central memory and Treg TCRB repertoires appeared more similar in patients than in healthy donors.

This clone was observed a few times. What it binds is unknown. This CDR3 contains 14 residues. Per germline, CDR1 LGHNA and CDR2 YSLEER. Trimming took off 0 bases at V and 6 bases at J, with 10 bases between the two ends. Sequenced material consisted of expressed TCRB transcripts (all of the isolated RNA was reverse transcribed). The average read count of naive, central memory and regulatory T cell samples was approximately 3.9 million. Repertoires were generated with immunoSEQ multiplex PCR, while TCRdb's copy carries only in-frame clones and drops some. The sample contains under 800,000 clones, about 14% of which appear only once.

Sequenced material: naive CD4+ T cells from blood. The clonotype originates from a man aged 18 to 35 in good health. The genes are TRBV4-3 and TRBJ2-3; D tentatively fits TRBD1 or TRBD2 (5 bases each). CDR3 sequence reads: CASSQDPGTDTQYF. CDR3 sequence (DNA): TGCGCCAGCAGCCAAGACCCAGGGACCGATACGCAGTATTTT.